A single sample gave rise to the 30 T cell receptor beta chains below, sequenced in a study of response to subunit inactivated influenza vaccine. TCRdb reanalysed the RT-PCR reads using MiXCR and keeps one entry per CDR3 protein. The repertoire holds about 830,000 distinct CDR3 sequences, with 15% to 20% as singletons. The source material was PBMCs from blood, sampled less than 6 days after vaccination. Receptors were obtained from a man between 45 and 60 years old who received an inactivated influenza vaccine.

This clonotype was observed a few times. J is TRBJ1-1 and V is TRBV29-1; 7 nucleotides align to TRBD1. Germline V gene sequence: CDR1 SQVTM, CDR2 ANQGSEA. The CDR3 is made up of 13 amino acids. The V and J ends lost 6 bases and 0 bases, in that order; junction bases with no gene match: 4. The CDR3 DNA sequence: TGCAGCGTCCGGACAGGTTTGAACACTGAAGCTTTCTTT. Its translation: CSVRTGLNTEAFF.

In this sample, this clonotype turned up a few times. The J gene is TRBJ2-1, the V gene TRBV7-6; possibly TRBD1 for D (6 bases). Between the trimmed V and J ends, which lost 0 bases and 7 bases, there was a span of 10 bases. CDR3 size: 14 residues. Germline CDR1 and CDR2: SGHVS and FNYEAQ. The CDR3 here is CASSLATGRNEQFF. CDR3 DNA sequence: TGTGCCAGCAGCTTAGCGACAGGACGGAATGAGCAGTTCTTC.

This clonotype occurred a few times. The V gene is TRBV11-2, the J gene TRBJ2-1, with D possibly matching TRBD1 (7 bases). Germline V gene lookup returns CDR1 SGHAT and CDR2 FQNNGV. The V end lost 4 bases, the J end lost 8 bases, and 33 bases lay between the germline ends. The CDR3 totals 20 residues. The CDR3 is CASSYRQGGVVGPGIDEQFF. In DNA, the CDR3 is TGTGCCAGCAGCTACCGACAGGGAGGTGTAGTAGGGCCGGGGATAGATGAGCAGTTCTTC.

As concerns this clonotype: A much larger clone lies one base from this, so it may be a read error. The genes are TRBV12-3 or TRBV12-4 and TRBJ1-1; 7 nucleotides line up with TRBD1. The CDR3 covers 14 residues. The CDR3 DNA reads as TGTGCCAGCAGGACGCAGACAGGGAACGCTGAAGCTTTCTTT. Translated, it gives CASRTQTGNAEAFF.

The chain links TRBV20-1 to TRBJ2-7; D may match TRBD1 or TRBD2 (5 bases each). CDR1 is DFQATT and CDR2 is SNEGSKA in the germline V gene (reference sequence). The germline V and J ends were trimmed by 7 bases and 3 bases, with 10 bases remaining between them. The CDR3 spans 11 residues. The CDR3 reads CSVGPLYEQYF. DNA for the CDR3: TGCAGTGTGGGACCTCTCTACGAGCAGTACTTC.

V gene TRBV4-2 combines with J gene TRBJ2-1, with TRBD1 as a possible D gene (5 bases). Germline assignment: CDR1 LGHNA and CDR2 YNFKEQ. V lost 0 bases and J 6 bases, leaving 12 bases between the germline ends. The CDR3 extends over 15 amino acids. CDR3: CASSQDLHRSNEQFF. The DNA for the CDR3 is TGTGCCAGCAGCCAAGATCTTCACAGGAGCAATGAGCAGTTCTTC.

This clonotype was seen a handful of times. The rearrangement links TRBV27 to TRBJ2-7, with 9 nucleotides matching TRBD1. The length of the CDR3 is 16 residues. Trimming took 5 bases from V and 3 from J; bases not matched to a gene: 11. Looked up from germline, CDR1 is MNHEY and CDR2 is SMNVEV (reference sequence). The CDR3 is CASSGSPGTGIYEQYF. For the CDR3, the DNA is TGTGCCAGCAGTGGTTCGCCCGGGACAGGGATCTACGAGCAGTACTTC.

In the case of this clonotype: At one end the junction does not follow the germline gene, possibly because of a read error. This CDR3 is CASSLAAGGQGELFF. For the CDR3, the DNA is TGCGCCAGCAGTTTGGCAGCGGGAGGCCAGGGGGAGCTGTTTTTT. This rearrangement joins TRBV5-1 to TRBJ2-2; TRBD2 matches at 9 bases. The length of the CDR3 is 15 residues. The V gene's germline CDR1 is SGHRS and CDR2 YFSETQ.

At least ten counts were recorded for this clonotype. This sequence joins TRBV12-3 or TRBV12-4 and TRBJ2-7; unclear D gene. This CDR3 has 12 residues. V shed 5 bases and J shed 2 bases, with 7 bases lying between them. DNA of the CDR3: TGTGCCAGCAGTCCCTCTGCCTACGAGCAGTACTTC. Amino acids: CASSPSAYEQYF.

V is TRBV12-3 or TRBV12-4 and J is TRBJ2-5; 10 bases fit TRBD1. The CDR3 spans 14 residues. V trimming: 6 bases; J trimming: 4 bases; junction bases outside the gene matches: 5. The CDR3 here is CASSTGTGVETQYF. For the CDR3, the DNA is TGTGCCAGCAGCACCGGGACAGGGGTAGAGACCCAGTACTTC.

The table lists this clonotype with a few counts. The J gene is TRBJ2-7, the V gene TRBV4-3; the D is unclear. CDR1 LGHNA and CDR2 YSLEER come from the germline V gene. Trimming removed 0 bases from V and 2 bases from J, with 11 bases in between. The CDR3 extends over 15 amino acids. The CDR3 DNA reads TGCGCCAGCAGCCAAGAAACCGACTGGCCCTACGAGCAGTACTTC. Encoded protein: CASSQETDWPYEQYF.

This clonotype was observed a handful of times. This chain uses TRBV27 with TRBJ2-3; no clear D gene. Germline lookup yields CDR1 MNHEY and CDR2 SMNVEV (reference sequence). CDR3 size: 15 residues. Trimming took 7 bases from V and 0 from J, leaving 14 bases between them. Here the CDR3 DNA reads TGTGCCAGCAAAGTAGTCCTCTCTAGCACAGATACGCAGTATTTT. It encodes CASKVVLSSTDTQYF.

CDR3 DNA sequence: TGTGCCAGCAGTGACCCTTCGTACAATGAGCAGTTCTTC. Translation gives CASSDPSYNEQFF. This chain connects TRBV2 to TRBJ2-1, with unresolved D. The CDR3 contains 13 residues. Germline values: CDR1 SNHLY, CDR2 FYNNEI. Trimming removed 3 bases at V and 4 bases at J, with 7 bases between.

This chain joins TRBV7-2 and TRBJ2-7; weak D call: TRBD2 (6 bases). Trimming stripped 4 bases from V and 3 bases from J, with 16 bases between. The germline gives CDR1 SGHTA, CDR2 FQGNSA. The CDR3 consists of 15 residues. CDR3 DNA: TGTGCCAGCAGCTCCTGGCGGACGGGGGACTACGAGCAGTACTTC. Its translation: CASSSWRTGDYEQYF.

The V gene is TRBV6-5, the J gene TRBJ2-7; 10 bases line up with TRBD1. Germline V gene sequence: CDR1 MNHEY, CDR2 SVGAGI. The trim removed 2 bases at V and 4 bases at J, leaving 5 bases unmatched. The CDR3 loop spans 15 amino acids. The CDR3 loop is CASSYAGTGVYEQYF. The DNA for the CDR3 is TGTGCCAGCAGTTACGCCGGGACAGGGGTTTACGAGCAGTACTTC.

The table lists this clonotype with a few counts. The chain is built from TRBV29-1 and TRBJ2-2, with D possibly matching TRBD1 (6 bases). Trimming shortened V by 6 bases and J by 1 base, and 15 bases separated the two germline ends. CDR1 SQVTM and CDR2 ANQGSEA come from the germline V gene. The CDR3 contains 15 residues. CDR3 DNA sequence: TGCAGCGTGTCCCCCACAGGGCGGAACACCGGGGAGCTGTTTTTT. Amino acid sequence: CSVSPTGRNTGELFF.

The chain uses TRBV15 and TRBJ2-1; weak D call: TRBD2 (6 bases). Germline values: CDR1 LNHNV, CDR2 YYDKDF (reference sequence). Between the trimmed V and J ends, which lost 5 bases and 4 bases, there was a span of 15 bases. The CDR3 has 15 residues. The CDR3 DNA is TGTGCCACCAGCCGCAGGGACTCCCCTTACAATGAGCAGTTCTTC. The encoded protein is CATSRRDSPYNEQFF.

This clonotype was picked up many times. An end of the junction differs from the germline gene, which may be a read error. This chain uses TRBV7-2 with TRBJ2-7, with D tentatively TRBD1 or TRBD2 (6 bases each). Germline V gives CDR1 SGHTA, CDR2 FQGNSA. CDR3 length: 15 amino acids. The CDR3, as DNA: TGTGCCAGCAGTTTAGTACGGACAGCGGGCTACGAGCAGTACTTC. Translating gives CASSLVRTAGYEQYF.

This clonotype was found a few times. V usage is TRBV11-3 and J usage is TRBJ2-1, with D tentatively TRBD1 (6 bases). CDR3 length: 12 amino acids. The germline V gene has CDR1 SGHNT and CDR2 YENEEA. The V end lost 4 bases, the J end lost 13 bases, and 14 bases lay between the germline ends. Here the CDR3 reads CASSWGHGEQFF. In DNA, the CDR3 is TGTGCCAGCAGCTGGGGACACGGTGAACAGTTCTTC.

This clonotype has more than one count but fewer than ten. The J gene is TRBJ2-1, the V gene TRBV5-1, with 7 bases aligning to TRBD2. CDR3 length equals 17 residues. Germline trimming cut 3 bases from V and 6 bases from J; bases unmatched to any gene: 15. Germline V lookup: CDR1 SGHRS, CDR2 YFSETQ. The CDR3: CASSSLVGGGGGNEQFF. The CDR3, as DNA: TGCGCCAGCAGCTCCCTTGTTGGGGGGGGTGGTGGCAATGAGCAGTTCTTC.

This clonotype was seen a few times. The chain recombines TRBV5-1 with TRBJ2-7, with TRBD1 matching over 12 bases. Germline CDR1 reads SGHRS; CDR2 reads YFSETQ. V was clipped by 1 base and J by 4 bases; unmatched bases: 3. The CDR3 loop spans 15 amino acids. The CDR3 region is CASSLRGQGAYEQYF. The DNA for the CDR3 is TGCGCCAGCAGCTTGAGGGGACAGGGGGCGTACGAGCAGTACTTC.

In this sample, this clonotype turned up many times. This chain joins TRBV20-1 and TRBJ1-1, with D maybe TRBD1 (5 bases). This CDR3 has 14 residues. The germline CDR1 and CDR2 sequences are DFQATT and SNEGSKA (reference sequence). Trimming took 3 bases from V and 4 from J, leaving 15 bases between them. CDR3 loop: CSASRAGLLTEAFF. CDR3 DNA sequence: TGCAGTGCTAGTCGTGCAGGGTTACTCACTGAAGCTTTCTTT.

This clonotype was seen a handful of times. V gene TRBV4-2 combines with J gene TRBJ1-2; D uncertain. The CDR3 consists of 17 residues. Germline V gene sequence: CDR1 LGHNA, CDR2 YNFKEQ. V was shortened by 0 bases and J by 0 bases, with 14 bases between the two germline ends. As DNA, the CDR3 is TGTGCCAGCAGCCAAGATCTTATGACTCAAGCTAACTATGGCTACACCTTC. Its translation is CASSQDLMTQANYGYTF.

This clonotype was seen more than once but under ten times. The chain uses TRBV5-6 and TRBJ2-1, with 8 bases matching TRBD2. Germline-derived CDR1 and CDR2 are SGHDT and YYEEEE. V lost 0 bases, J lost 6 bases, and 2 bases stayed unmatched. This CDR3 spans 14 amino acids. This CDR3 is CASSLVGTSNEQFF. DNA for the CDR3: TGTGCCAGCAGCTTGGTCGGGACTAGCAATGAGCAGTTCTTC.

The chain couples TRBV15 to TRBJ1-4; perhaps TRBD1 as D (5 bases). The CDR3 sequence is 17 residues long. V was trimmed by 1 base and J by 7 bases, leaving 19 bases between them. CDR1 is LNHNV and CDR2 is YYDKDF in the germline V gene (reference sequence). The CDR3 reads CATSRVAPQAPGEKLFF. The CDR3 bases are TGTGCCACCAGCAGAGTTGCCCCACAGGCCCCCGGTGAAAAACTGTTTTTT.

V usage is TRBV6-2 or TRBV6-3 and J usage is TRBJ2-5, with D unclear. The CDR3 spans 14 residues. Trimming pared 0 bases from V and 4 bases from J, leaving 9 bases between. Germline V gene data show CDR1 as MNHEY and CDR2 as SVGEGT. The CDR3 region has the DNA TGTGCCAGCAGTTACTCAACACCTCGAGAGACCCAGTACTTC. The encoded protein is CASSYSTPRETQYF.

This clonotype was detected only a few times. This rearrangement joins TRBV21-1 to TRBJ2-5; whether TRBD1, the table's D call, matches the DNA was not checked. TRBV21-1 is an annotated pseudogene. The CDR3 consists of 14 residues. CDR3 amino acids: CASSKGRGKETQYF. In DNA, the CDR3 is TGTGCCAGCAGCAAAGGACGGGGGAAAGAGACCCAGTACTTC.

The chain recombines TRBV7-2 with TRBJ1-2; D may be TRBD1 (6 bases). V lost 5 bases and J 8 bases, leaving 18 bases between the germline ends. The CDR3 sequence is 14 residues long. Germline V gene data show CDR1 as SGHTA and CDR2 as FQGNSA. CDR3 nucleotide sequence: TGTGCCAGCAGCATTAGTGGGGGGCGCGTCGGCTACACCTTC. Translation: CASSISGGRVGYTF.

This clonotype occurred many times. This rearrangement joins TRBV20-1 to TRBJ2-7; TRBD2 agrees at 10 bases. There are 15 residues in the CDR3. After removal of 4 bases from V and 1 base from J, the junction contained 7 bases not matched to a gene. Germline V gene data show CDR1 as DFQATT and CDR2 as SNEGSKA (reference sequence). The CDR3 bases are TGCAGTGCTATTTCTCTAGCGGGAGCTTCCTACGAGCAGTACTTC. Translating gives CSAISLAGASYEQYF.

The genes are TRBV2 and TRBJ2-1; D possibly corresponds to TRBD2 (5 bases). Germline-derived CDR1 and CDR2 are SNHLY and FYNNEI. This CDR3 spans 14 amino acids. The V and J ends lost 3 bases and 3 bases respectively, with 9 bases between them. CDR3 nucleotide sequence: TGTGCCAGCAGTGATCTCGGGATCTACAATGAGCAGTTCTTC. It encodes CASSDLGIYNEQFF. The variable domain in full, completed from reference TRBV2 and TRBJ2-1, reads EPEVTQTPSHQVTQMGQEVILRCVPISNHLYFYWYRQILGQKVEFLVSFYNNEISEKSEIFDDQFSVERPDGSNFTLKIRSTKLEDSAMYFCASSDLGIYNEQFFGPGTRLTVL.